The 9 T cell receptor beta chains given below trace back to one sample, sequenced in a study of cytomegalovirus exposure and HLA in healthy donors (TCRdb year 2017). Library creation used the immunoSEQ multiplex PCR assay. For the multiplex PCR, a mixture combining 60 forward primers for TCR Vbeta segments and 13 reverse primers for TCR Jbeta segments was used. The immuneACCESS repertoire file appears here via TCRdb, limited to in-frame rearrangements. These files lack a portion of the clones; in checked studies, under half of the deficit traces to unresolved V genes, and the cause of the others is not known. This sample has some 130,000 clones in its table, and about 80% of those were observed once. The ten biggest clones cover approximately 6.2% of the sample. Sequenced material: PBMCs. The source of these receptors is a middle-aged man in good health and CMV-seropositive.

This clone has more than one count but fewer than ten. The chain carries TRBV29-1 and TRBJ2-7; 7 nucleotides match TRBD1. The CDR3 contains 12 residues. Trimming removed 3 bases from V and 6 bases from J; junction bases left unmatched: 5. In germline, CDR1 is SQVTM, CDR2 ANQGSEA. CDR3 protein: CSVDSPGGEQYF. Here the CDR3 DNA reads TGCAGCGTTGATTCCCCAGGGGGCGAGCAGTACTTC.

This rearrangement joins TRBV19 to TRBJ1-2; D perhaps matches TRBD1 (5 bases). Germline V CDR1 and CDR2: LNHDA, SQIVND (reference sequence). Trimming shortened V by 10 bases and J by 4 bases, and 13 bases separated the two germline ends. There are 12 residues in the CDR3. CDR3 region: CATTGTLYGYTF. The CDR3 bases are TGTGCCACTACAGGAACCCTCTATGGCTACACCTTC.

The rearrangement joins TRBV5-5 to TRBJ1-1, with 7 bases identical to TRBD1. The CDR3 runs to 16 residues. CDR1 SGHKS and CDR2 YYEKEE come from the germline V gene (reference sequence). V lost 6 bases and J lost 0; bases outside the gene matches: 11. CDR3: CASIPSGTVMNTEAFF. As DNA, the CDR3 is TGTGCCAGCATCCCTTCTGGGACAGTCATGAACACTGAAGCTTTCTTT.

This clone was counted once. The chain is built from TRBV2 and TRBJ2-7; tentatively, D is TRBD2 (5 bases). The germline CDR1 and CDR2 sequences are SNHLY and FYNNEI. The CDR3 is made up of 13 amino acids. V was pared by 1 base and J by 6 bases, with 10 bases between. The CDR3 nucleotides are TGTGCCAGCAGTGAAGTGGAGGAGTCCGAGCAGTACTTC. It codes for CASSEVEESEQYF.

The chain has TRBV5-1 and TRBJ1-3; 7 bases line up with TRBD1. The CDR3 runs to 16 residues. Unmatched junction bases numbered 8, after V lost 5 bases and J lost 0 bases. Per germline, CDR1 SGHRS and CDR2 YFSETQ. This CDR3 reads CASRPTTGDSGNTIYF. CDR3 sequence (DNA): TGCGCCAGCAGACCTACTACAGGGGACTCTGGAAACACCATATATTTT.

The CDR3 loop reads CASSRDRYYGYTF. CDR3 bases: TGTGCCAGCAGCCGGGACAGGTACTATGGCTACACCTTC. The chain joins TRBV6-4 to TRBJ1-2; 8 bases align to TRBD1. Germline assignment: CDR1 MRHNA and CDR2 SNTAGT. V dropped 6 bases and J dropped 3; count of bases not matched to a gene: 3. CDR3 length: 13 residues.

CDR3 DNA: TGCGCCAGCAGCTTAAGTCCAGGATCCGGCTCCGGGGAGCTGTTTTTT. It codes for CASSLSPGSGSGELFF. The chain employs TRBV5-1 and TRBJ2-2, with no clear D. Trimming took 2 bases from V and 6 from J, leaving 17 bases between them. This CDR3 is built from 16 residues. Germline CDR1 SGHRS, CDR2 YFSETQ.

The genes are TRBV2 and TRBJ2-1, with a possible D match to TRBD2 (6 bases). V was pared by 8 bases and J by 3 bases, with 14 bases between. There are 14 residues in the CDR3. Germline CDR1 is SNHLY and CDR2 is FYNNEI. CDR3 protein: CASGGTSIYNEQFF. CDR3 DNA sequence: TGTGCCAGCGGCGGGACTTCCATCTACAATGAGCAGTTCTTC. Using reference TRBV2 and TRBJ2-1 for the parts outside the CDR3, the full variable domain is EPEVTQTPSHQVTQMGQEVILRCVPISNHLYFYWYRQILGQKVEFLVSFYNNEISEKSEIFDDQFSVERPDGSNFTLKIRSTKLEDSAMYFCASGGTSIYNEQFFGPGTRLTVL.

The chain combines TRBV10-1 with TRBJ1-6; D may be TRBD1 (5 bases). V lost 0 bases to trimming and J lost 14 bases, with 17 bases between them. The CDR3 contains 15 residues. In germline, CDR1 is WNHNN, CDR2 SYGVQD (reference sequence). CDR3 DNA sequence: TGCGCCAGCAGTGAGTCTCACAGGCCCGGGAGGGCCCTCCACTTT. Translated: CASSESHRPGRALHF.